This T cell receptor beta chain was observed in a study of blood T cells in healthy people across ages. Together with a sample-barcoded 5' primer, a J-beta primer mix was included in a second PCR lasting roughly 7 to 11 cycles. Through a template-switch adaptor with 12 random nucleotides, each cDNA molecule received a tag. Any given sample supplied a minimum of 3 million CDR3-containing paired-end reads. One entry per CDR3 protein results from TCRdb running MiXCR on the 5' RACE reads. Among about 780,000 distinct CDR3 sequences, 35% to 60% were seen once, and the ten largest hold over 15%. The germline V gene encodes CDR1 DFQATT and CDR2 SNEGSKA (reference sequence). The V end was cut by 5 bases, the J end by 0 bases, with 11 bases between. The CDR3 sequence is 14 residues long. Per individual sample, total RNA of at least 5.5 micrograms was extracted.

Sequencing used blood. The TCR comes from an older man in good health. The genes are TRBV20-1 and TRBJ1-5; no definite D call. The CDR3 DNA is TGCAGTGCTCATGCCGATAATAGCAATCAGCCCCAGCATTTT. This translates into CSAHADNSNQPQHF.